This TCR beta chain was found in a study of blood T cell repertoires in COVID-19 (dated by TCRdb to the early 2020s). About the investigation overall: Samples from collaborators originated in the United States, Italy and Spain and spanned both the acute and convalescent phases of COVID-19. The sample metadata nearly always contained a de-identified subject ID, COVID-19 status, age in years and sex. The prospective study material was composed of cDNA or gDNA derived from T cells, B-cell-depleted T cells, or PBMCs. Where available, HLA class I and class II types were taken from metadata supplied by the sample provider and were not determined by assay-based typing. The repertoires were released in a freely available public database intended as a resource for research on the immune response to SARS-CoV-2. Samples were obtained from the ongoing ImmuneRACE study (first 160 participants) and from about 1,300 subjects provided by 6 global collaborators. The dataset comprised deeply sampled blood TCRbeta repertoires from subjects exposed to, actively infected with, or recovered from COVID-19.

Each collaborating institution followed its own protocols to collect whole blood in K2EDTA tubes. For TCRbeta analysis, collaborator samples were shipped as frozen whole blood, as isolated PBMCs, or as DNA extracted from either sample type. On this clone itself: This receptor's antigen is unknown. It has no much larger one-base neighbor in the sample; base qualities were not kept.

The full study reports these points: Clinical and demographic metadata were provided uncurated, with the amount varying by source and participant.

Measured from the cysteine to the phenylalanine, the CDR3 is 14 residues long. CDR3 DNA only is kept here, 42 bases in frame from base 1. Germline trimming amounts to 3 bases on V and 4 bases on J, with 3 as the count of junction bases outside the gene matches. The germline V gene (reference sequence) gives CDR1 as LNHNV and CDR2 as YYDKDF. TCRbeta CDR3 regions were amplified from genomic DNA by means of the immunoSEQ Assay, a bias-controlled multiplex PCR. Per the source publication's procedure: Within the assay, amplification of reference gene primers was used to estimate how many nucleated cells each sample contained. To quantify the absolute abundance of each unique TCRbeta CDR3 rearrangement, sequence reads were collapsed and filtered. Productive Simpson clonality was computed per sample as the square root of Simpson's diversity index over productive rearrangements. The table was pulled from immuneACCESS by TCRdb, which kept in-frame rearrangements only. Such tables lose some clones; where checked, under half of the loss comes from unresolved V genes, and the rest has no known cause. D and trimming were read from the DNA, whereas the V and J calls and clone size are those reported in that table. This sample has about 170,000 clones in its table, and about 86% of those were observed once. The ten top clones hold roughly a tenth of the sample.

This sequence uses TRBV15 and TRBJ1-5; 7 bases in the middle match TRBD1. This TCR derives from an older man with active or convalescent COVID-19. Sequenced material: peripheral blood. The sequence in DNA is TGTGCCACCAGCAGGTTGACAGGGAATCAGCCCCAGCATTTT. Translated, it gives CATSRLTGNQPQHF.